Sequencing of this T cell receptor beta chain was carried out in a study of T cells after yellow fever vaccination. TCRdb called the 5' RACE reads again in MiXCR, with one record for every CDR3 protein. The table has over 300,000 distinct CDR3 sequences, approximately 3.8% seen once. Overall study results and limits: Across the CD4 and CD8 compartments, a small share of clonotypes was present in both.

CDR1 is LGHNA, CDR2 YNFKEQ, per germline. The length of the CDR3 is 16 residues. The trim removed 3 bases at V and 6 bases at J, leaving 13 bases unmatched. This clonotype was recorded many times. Its antigen is not identified. This chain links TRBV4-2 with TRBJ2-5; TRBD2 agrees at 7 bases. Source: PBMCs, taken on the day of the yellow fever booster vaccination. This TCR came from a man aged 18 to 30 who received the YFV17D yellow fever vaccine. The CDR3 nucleotides are TGTGCCAGCAGCCAGTTTGGGCGGGGGAGCCATCAGACCCAGTACTTC. It yields the protein CASSQFGRGSHQTQYF.